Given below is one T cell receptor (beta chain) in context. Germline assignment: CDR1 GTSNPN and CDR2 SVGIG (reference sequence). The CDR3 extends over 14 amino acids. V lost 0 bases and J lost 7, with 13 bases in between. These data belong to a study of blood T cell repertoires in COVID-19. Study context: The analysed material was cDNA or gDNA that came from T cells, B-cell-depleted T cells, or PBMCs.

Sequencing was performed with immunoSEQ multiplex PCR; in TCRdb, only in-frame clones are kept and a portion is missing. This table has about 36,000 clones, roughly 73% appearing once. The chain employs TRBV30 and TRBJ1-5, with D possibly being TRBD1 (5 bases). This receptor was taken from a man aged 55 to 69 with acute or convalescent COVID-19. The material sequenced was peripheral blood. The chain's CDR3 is CAWSVSGVGQPQHF. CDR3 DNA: TGTGCCTGGAGTGTTTCGGGGGTTGGACAGCCCCAGCATTTT.